Sequencing of this T cell receptor beta chain was carried out in a study of cytomegalovirus exposure and HLA in healthy donors. PCR employed 60 Vbeta and 13 Jbeta primers. Profiling relied on immunoSEQ multiplex PCR, and the TCRdb table lists in-frame clones only, not all of them. The sample contains 170,000 or so clones, approximately 79% of which appear only once. General study points: Some highly shared sequence variants likely arose as a pipeline artifact.

V lost 0 bases and J lost 4; bases outside the gene matches: 2. Germline V CDR1 and CDR2: MNHEY, SVGAGI. CDR3 size: 14 residues. On this clone itself: As yet, its antigen is unknown.

The chain uses TRBV6-5 and TRBJ1-2, with TRBD1 matching 7 bases. Source material: PBMCs. This receptor was identified in a woman aged 40-49 years in good health and CMV-seronegative. CDR3: CASSYSGGLYGYTF. The CDR3 DNA reads TGTGCCAGCAGTTACTCAGGGGGCCTCTATGGCTACACCTTC.